Below, 2 T cell receptor beta chains from the same sample are listed, as sequenced in a study of blood T cell repertoires in COVID-19. Only in-frame clones appear in the TCRdb table, and some are missing; sequencing was by immunoSEQ multiplex PCR. The sample has about 160,000 clones, 75% to 90% seen once. The material sequenced was PBMCs or T cells enriched from blood (not recorded which). The receptor source for this set is a woman in her 40s who had been exposed to COVID-19.

CDR3 bases: TGTGCCAGCAGCTTAGGAGCGGGTCTGAGCTCCTACGAGCAGTACTTC. Amino acid sequence: CASSLGAGLSSYEQYF. The V and J genes are TRBV7-2 and TRBJ2-7, with D possibly TRBD2 on 6 matching bases. The CDR3 is 16 amino acids. Germline CDR1 and CDR2: SGHTA and FQGNSA. V was shortened by 1 base and J by 0 bases, with 13 bases between the two germline ends.

The J gene is TRBJ1-2, the V gene TRBV12-1; TRBD1 was called by the table and not checked on the DNA. TRBV12-1 is given as a pseudogene. This CDR3 spans 18 amino acids. CDR3 protein: CASSFGSTPGQGDSGYTF. The CDR3 DNA reads TGTGCCAGCAGCTTCGGCTCTACTCCGGGACAGGGGGATAGTGGCTACACCTTC.